The clone carrying this TCR beta chain was picked up one time. This sample was taken from a study of CD8 T cells in Susac syndrome. Random hexamers served to reverse transcribe about 0.45 to 1 ug RNA. Multiplex immunoSEQ PCR targeted 54 Vbeta and 13 Jbeta TCR beta segments. From the immunoSEQ multiplex PCR reads, TCRdb called clonotypes with MiXCR, one entry per CDR3 protein. Altogether roughly 70,000 distinct CDR3 sequences are present, roughly 95% being singletons, with the ten largest covering 0.11%. Sequencing of TCR beta was undertaken in CD8+ and CD4+ T cells derived from blood. The CDR3 length is 13 residues. Trimming cost V 5 bases and J 5 bases, with 12 bases left between them. Germline V gene lookup returns CDR1 SNHLY and CDR2 FYNNEI.

The clonotype comes from a human donor with multiple sclerosis. The V call is TRBV2, the J call TRBJ2-5; D uncertain. Material: CD4+ T cells from PBMCs. The CDR3 protein is CASSQVSGETQYF. Written as DNA, the CDR3 is TGTGCCAGCAGTCAGGTTTCGGGCGAGACCCAGTACTTC.